These 22 T cell receptor beta chains came from one sample sequenced in a study of blood T cell repertoires in COVID-19 (dated by TCRdb to the early 2020s). The library was built by means of the immunoSEQ multiplex PCR assay. TCRdb took over this immuneACCESS table, retaining in-frame rearrangements with V and J assigned. Such tables are incomplete; in checked studies, under half of the missing clones stem from an unresolved V gene, and the remainder is unexplained. The sample yields roughly 100,000 clones; 77% were counted once. The ten top clones hold approximately 9.2% of the sample. Sequenced input: peripheral blood. The receptor set was obtained from a woman at least 80 years old with acute or convalescent COVID-19.

This sequence joins TRBV25-1 and TRBJ2-5, with 9 bases fitting TRBD1. From germline, CDR1 is MGHDK and CDR2 SYGVNS. V shed 8 bases, J shed 1 base, and the junction held 2 bases outside the gene matches. The CDR3 has 13 amino acids. The CDR3 sequence: CASRDRVQETQYF. In DNA form, the CDR3 reads TGTGCCAGCCGGGACAGGGTCCAAGAGACCCAGTACTTC.

This clone was observed once. The V and J genes are TRBV4-2 and TRBJ1-2, with D hard to call. There are 12 residues in the CDR3. Germline CDR1 and CDR2: LGHNA and YNFKEQ. Trimming pared 1 base from V and 4 bases from J, leaving 4 bases between. CDR3 loop: CASSQAFYGYTF. The CDR3 nucleotides read TGTGCCAGCAGCCAAGCCTTCTATGGCTACACCTTC.

CDR3 nucleotides: TGTGCCAGCAGCGAGACCGGGGGTTACGAGCAGTACTTC. It is translated as CASSETGGYEQYF. The V call is TRBV7-8, the J call TRBJ2-7; weak D call: TRBD2 (6 bases). CDR1 is SGHVS and CDR2 is FQNEAQ in the germline V gene. V was shortened by 5 bases and J by 4 bases, with 12 bases between the two germline ends. CDR3 length equals 13 residues.

V usage is TRBV20-1 and J usage is TRBJ2-3; the match to TRBD2 covers 8 bases. There are 14 residues in the CDR3. Germline CDR1 is DFQATT and CDR2 is SNEGSKA (reference sequence). The V gene end was trimmed by 3 bases and the J gene end by 2 bases; junction bases not matched to a gene: 4. CDR3 amino acids: CSASGGLATDTQYF. CDR3 DNA: TGCAGTGCTAGTGGCGGACTAGCCACAGATACGCAGTATTTT.

The chain joins TRBV7-8 to TRBJ1-1; D is unresolved. Trimming took 1 base from V and 6 from J, leaving 9 bases between them. CDR1 is SGHVS, CDR2 FQNEAQ, per germline. The CDR3 runs 13 residues. The CDR3 here is CASSLVGGAEAFF. CDR3 bases: TGTGCCAGCAGCTTAGTTGGAGGCGCTGAAGCTTTCTTT.

This chain joins TRBV19 and TRBJ1-2; D gene unclear. CDR3 size: 15 residues. The germline CDR1 and CDR2 sequences are LNHDA and SQIVND (reference sequence). Trimming took 3 bases from V and 0 from J, leaving 11 bases between them. CDR3 sequence: CASSMIGAANYGYTF. The CDR3 DNA is TGTGCCAGTAGTATGATCGGAGCAGCTAACTATGGCTACACCTTC. Full variable domain (rest looked up from reference TRBV19 and TRBJ1-2): DGGITQSPKYLFRKEGQNVTLSCEQNLNHDAMYWYRQDPGQGLRLIYYSQIVNDFQKGDIAEGYSVSREKKESFPLTVTSAQKNPTAFYLCASSMIGAANYGYTFGSGTRLTVV.

This chain joins TRBV7-3 and TRBJ2-7; 7 nucleotides agree with TRBD1. Germline CDR1 and CDR2: SGHTA and FQGTGA. V gave up 4 bases and J gave up 2 bases; unmatched junction bases: 2. The CDR3 covers 13 residues. This chain's CDR3 is CASSSQGAYEQYF. In DNA form, the CDR3 reads TGTGCCAGCAGCTCTCAGGGGGCCTACGAGCAGTACTTC.

J is TRBJ2-1 and V is TRBV7-8, with a possible D match to TRBD2 (5 bases). Trimming took 5 bases from V and 0 from J, leaving 17 bases between them. This CDR3 region has 17 residues. The germline CDR1 and CDR2 sequences are SGHVS and FQNEAQ. CDR3 amino acids: CASSILFRGSSYNEQFF. CDR3 bases: TGTGCCAGCAGCATACTATTCCGGGGAAGCTCCTACAATGAGCAGTTCTTC.

The J gene is TRBJ1-1, the V gene TRBV18, with D unresolved. With 2 bases removed from V and 11 bases from J, the gap between germline ends came to 15 bases. CDR3 length equals 13 residues. Germline V gene sequence: CDR1 KGHSH, CDR2 LQKENI. CDR3 coding DNA: TGTGCCAGCTCACCATCGAGCGAAAGGCCGGCTTTCTTT. As protein: CASSPSSERPAFF.

The chain carries TRBV19 and TRBJ2-7; D possibly corresponds to TRBD2 (6 bases). V lost 3 bases and J lost 0, with 12 bases in between. CDR1 and CDR2 (germline): LNHDA, SQIVND (reference sequence). The CDR3 runs 15 residues. The CDR3 spells CASSIGGDPSYEQYF. The CDR3 DNA reads TGTGCCAGTAGTATCGGCGGGGACCCCTCCTACGAGCAGTACTTC.

At least ten counts were recorded for this clone. J is TRBJ2-7 and V is TRBV10-1; no clear D. Germline V gene data show CDR1 as WNHNN and CDR2 as SYGVQD (reference sequence). Trimming took 1 base from V and 4 from J, leaving 8 bases between them. CDR3 length equals 13 residues. The CDR3 loop is CASSELPQYEQYF. The CDR3 coding sequence is TGCGCCAGCAGTGAGTTACCTCAGTACGAGCAGTACTTC.

In its sample, this clone was seen a few times. V gene TRBV10-3 combines with J gene TRBJ2-3, with D tentatively TRBD2 (6 bases). CDR3 length equals 16 residues. Germline values: CDR1 ENHRY, CDR2 SYGVKD. The V and J ends lost 1 base and 0 bases respectively, with 11 bases between them. The CDR3 is CAISEFAGFSTDTQYF. The DNA of the CDR3 is TGTGCCATCAGTGAGTTTGCGGGGTTTAGCACAGATACGCAGTATTTT.

The chain carries TRBV7-2 and TRBJ2-1, with TRBD1 identical over 9 bases. In germline, CDR1 is SGHTA, CDR2 FQGNSA. The CDR3 runs 16 residues. V lost 1 base, J lost 7 bases, and 8 bases stayed unmatched. The CDR3 sequence: CASSLGGGQGGNEQFF. CDR3 sequence (DNA): TGTGCCAGCAGCTTAGGGGGGGGACAGGGAGGAAATGAGCAGTTCTTC.

The chain joins TRBV5-4 to TRBJ2-5; 9 bases line up with TRBD2. Germline CDR1 SGHNT, CDR2 YYREEE (reference sequence). CDR3 length: 16 residues. V dropped 4 bases and J dropped 2; count of bases not matched to a gene: 9. CDR3 loop: CASSPGGTSRQETQYF. The CDR3 DNA reads TGTGCCAGCAGCCCGGGGGGGACTAGCAGGCAAGAGACCCAGTACTTC.

The chain has TRBV9 and TRBJ1-6; D might be TRBD1 (6 bases). This CDR3 is built from 14 residues. Germline V gene data show CDR1 as SGDLS and CDR2 as YYNGEE. Deletions cut 0 bases from V and 6 bases from J, with 7 bases between. CDR3 in DNA: TGTGCCAGCAGCGTAGGGACAGCTAATTCACCCCTCCACTTT. Its protein product is CASSVGTANSPLHF.

V and J are TRBV6-5 and TRBJ1-1, with D maybe TRBD1 (5 bases). Germline V gene lookup returns CDR1 MNHEY and CDR2 SVGAGI. The CDR3 totals 15 residues. Trimming took off 3 bases at V and 0 bases at J, with 11 bases between the two ends. The DNA of the CDR3 is TGTGCCAGCAGTTATACAGGCAGCATGAACACTGAAGCTTTCTTT. This translates into CASSYTGSMNTEAFF.

This chain links TRBV19 with TRBJ2-1; D is undetermined. V lost 10 bases and J 0 bases, leaving 13 bases between the germline ends. This CDR3 region has 14 residues. Germline CDR1 and CDR2: LNHDA and SQIVND (reference sequence). CDR3 sequence: CAIARSSSYNEQFF. CDR3 sequence (DNA): TGTGCCATTGCACGGTCGAGCTCCTACAATGAGCAGTTCTTC.

This clone was observed a few times. The chain couples TRBV7-9 to TRBJ2-5; 12 bases are shared with TRBD2. The V gene's germline CDR1 is SEHNR and CDR2 FQNEAQ (reference sequence). The CDR3 length is 16 residues. Trimming took 2 bases from V and 4 from J; bases not matched to a gene: 5. For the CDR3, the DNA is TGTGCCAGCAGCTTACTAGCGGGGGGGCTTCGAGAGACCCAGTACTTC. As protein: CASSLLAGGLRETQYF.

The chain couples TRBV27 to TRBJ2-2; D may be TRBD2 (6 bases). Germline lookup yields CDR1 MNHEY and CDR2 SMNVEV (reference sequence). This CDR3 contains 12 residues. The ends were cut back, 4 bases at V and 6 bases at J, with 6 bases in the middle. CDR3: CASSWGAGELFF. The CDR3 DNA reads as TGTGCCAGCAGTTGGGGGGCCGGGGAGCTGTTTTTT.

This chain connects TRBV7-8 to TRBJ2-5; 10 nucleotides line up with TRBD2. The CDR3 covers 16 residues. Germline V gives CDR1 SGHVS, CDR2 FQNEAQ. V dropped 2 bases and J dropped 7; count of bases not matched to a gene: 10. This CDR3 reads CASSLRAGGPQGTQYF. CDR3 sequence (DNA): TGTGCCAGCAGCTTAAGAGCGGGGGGGCCTCAGGGGACCCAGTACTTC. Supplemented by reference TRBV7-8 and TRBJ2-5, the full variable domain reads GAGVSQSPRYKVAKRGQDVALRCDPISGHVSLFWYQQALGQGPEFLTYFQNEAQLDKSGLPSDRFFAERPEGSVSTLKIQRTQQEDSAVYLCASSLRAGGPQGTQYFGPGTRLLVL.

The V gene is TRBV6-1, the J gene TRBJ2-2, with TRBD1 matching over 8 bases. The CDR3 has 15 amino acids. CDR1 is MNHNS and CDR2 is SASEGT in the germline V gene. With V trimmed by 6 bases and J by 1 base, 4 bases remained unmatched. The CDR3 DNA is TGTGCCAGCAGCTCAGGACAGGGGAACACCGGGGAGCTGTTTTTT. Its translation: CASSSGQGNTGELFF.

The chain joins TRBV6-5 to TRBJ2-2; D not certain. V lost 6 bases to trimming and J lost 2 bases, with 10 bases between them. The germline gives CDR1 MNHEY, CDR2 SVGAGI. This CDR3 has 14 amino acids. The CDR3 loop reads CASRLERNTGELFF. The CDR3 DNA is TGTGCCAGCAGGTTAGAACGAAACACCGGGGAGCTGTTTTTT.